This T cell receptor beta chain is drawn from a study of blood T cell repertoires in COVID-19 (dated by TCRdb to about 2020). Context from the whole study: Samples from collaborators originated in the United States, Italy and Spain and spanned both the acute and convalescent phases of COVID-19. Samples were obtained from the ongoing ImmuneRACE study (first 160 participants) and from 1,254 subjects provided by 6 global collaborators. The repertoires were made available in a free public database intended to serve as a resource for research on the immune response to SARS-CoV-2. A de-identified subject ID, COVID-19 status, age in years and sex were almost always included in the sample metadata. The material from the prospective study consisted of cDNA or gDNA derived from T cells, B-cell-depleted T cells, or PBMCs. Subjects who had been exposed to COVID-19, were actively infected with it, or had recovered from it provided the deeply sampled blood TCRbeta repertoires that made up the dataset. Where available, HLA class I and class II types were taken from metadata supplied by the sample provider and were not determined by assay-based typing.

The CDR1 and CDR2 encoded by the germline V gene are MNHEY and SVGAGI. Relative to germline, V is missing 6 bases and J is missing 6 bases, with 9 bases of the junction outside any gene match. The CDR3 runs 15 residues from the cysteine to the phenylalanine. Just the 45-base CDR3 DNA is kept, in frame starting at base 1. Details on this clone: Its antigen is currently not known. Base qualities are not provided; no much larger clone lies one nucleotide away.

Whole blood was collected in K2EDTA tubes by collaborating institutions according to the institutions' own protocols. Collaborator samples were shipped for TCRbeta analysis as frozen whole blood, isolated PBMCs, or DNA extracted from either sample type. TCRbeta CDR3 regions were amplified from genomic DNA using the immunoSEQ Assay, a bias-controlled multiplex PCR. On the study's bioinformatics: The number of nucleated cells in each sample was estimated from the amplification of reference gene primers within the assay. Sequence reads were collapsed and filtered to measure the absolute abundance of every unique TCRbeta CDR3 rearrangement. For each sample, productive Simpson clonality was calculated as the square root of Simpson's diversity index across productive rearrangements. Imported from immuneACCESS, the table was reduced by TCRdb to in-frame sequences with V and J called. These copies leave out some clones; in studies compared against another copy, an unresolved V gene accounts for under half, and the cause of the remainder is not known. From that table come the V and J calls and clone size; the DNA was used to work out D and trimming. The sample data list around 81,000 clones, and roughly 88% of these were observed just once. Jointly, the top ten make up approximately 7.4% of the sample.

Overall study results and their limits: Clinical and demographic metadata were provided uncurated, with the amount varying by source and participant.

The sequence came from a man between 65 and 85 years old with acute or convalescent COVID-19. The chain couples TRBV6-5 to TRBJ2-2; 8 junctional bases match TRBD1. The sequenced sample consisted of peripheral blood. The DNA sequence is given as TGTGCCAGCAGCCGCGCAGGGGGCAGGGCCGGGGAGCTGTTTTTT. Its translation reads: CASSRAGGRAGELFF.